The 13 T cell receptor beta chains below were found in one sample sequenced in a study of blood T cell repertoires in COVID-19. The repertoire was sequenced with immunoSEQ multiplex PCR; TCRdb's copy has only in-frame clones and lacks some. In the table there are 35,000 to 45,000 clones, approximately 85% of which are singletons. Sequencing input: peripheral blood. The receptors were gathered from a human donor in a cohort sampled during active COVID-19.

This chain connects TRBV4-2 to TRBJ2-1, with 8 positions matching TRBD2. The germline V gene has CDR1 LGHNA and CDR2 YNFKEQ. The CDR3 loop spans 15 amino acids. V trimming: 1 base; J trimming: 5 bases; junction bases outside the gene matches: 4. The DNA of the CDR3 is TGTGCCAGCAGCCAAGGTACTAGCGGCGACAATGAGCAGTTCTTC. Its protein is CASSQGTSGDNEQFF.

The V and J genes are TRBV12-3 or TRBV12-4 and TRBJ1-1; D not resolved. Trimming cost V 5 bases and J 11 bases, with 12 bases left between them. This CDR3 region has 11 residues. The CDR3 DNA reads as TGTGCCAGCAGTCGGAGCGCTTCGGCTTTCTTT. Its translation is CASSRSASAFF.

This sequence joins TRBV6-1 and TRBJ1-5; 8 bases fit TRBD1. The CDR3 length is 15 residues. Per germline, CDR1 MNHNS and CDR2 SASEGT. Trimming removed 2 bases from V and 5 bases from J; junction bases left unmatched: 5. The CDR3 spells CASSESRGRDQPQHF. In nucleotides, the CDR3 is TGTGCCAGCAGTGAAAGCAGGGGGCGGGATCAGCCCCAGCATTTT.

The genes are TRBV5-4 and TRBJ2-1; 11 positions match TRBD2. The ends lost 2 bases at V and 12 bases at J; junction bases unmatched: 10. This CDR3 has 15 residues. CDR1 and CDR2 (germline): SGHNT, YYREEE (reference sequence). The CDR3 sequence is CASSFSSGGPLGQFF. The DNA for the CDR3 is TGTGCCAGCAGCTTTTCTAGCGGGGGGCCCCTAGGGCAGTTCTTC.

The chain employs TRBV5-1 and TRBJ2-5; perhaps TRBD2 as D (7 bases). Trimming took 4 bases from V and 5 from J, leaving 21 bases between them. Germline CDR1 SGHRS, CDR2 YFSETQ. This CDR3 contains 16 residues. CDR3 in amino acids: CASSPPVGGAKETQYF. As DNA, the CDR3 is TGCGCCAGCAGCCCACCCGTGGGGGGGGCCAAGGAGACCCAGTACTTC.

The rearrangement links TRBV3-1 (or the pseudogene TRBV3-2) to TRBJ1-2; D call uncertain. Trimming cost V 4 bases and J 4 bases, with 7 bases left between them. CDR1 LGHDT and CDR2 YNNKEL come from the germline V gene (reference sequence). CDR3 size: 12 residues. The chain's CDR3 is CASSLNFYGYTF. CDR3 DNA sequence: TGTGCCAGCAGCCTCAACTTCTATGGCTACACCTTC.

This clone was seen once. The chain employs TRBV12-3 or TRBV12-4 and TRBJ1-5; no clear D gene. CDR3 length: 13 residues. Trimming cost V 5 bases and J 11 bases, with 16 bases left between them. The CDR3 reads CASSGSAGLTQHF. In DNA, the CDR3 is TGTGCCAGCAGTGGATCGGCGGGTCTGACCCAGCATTTT.

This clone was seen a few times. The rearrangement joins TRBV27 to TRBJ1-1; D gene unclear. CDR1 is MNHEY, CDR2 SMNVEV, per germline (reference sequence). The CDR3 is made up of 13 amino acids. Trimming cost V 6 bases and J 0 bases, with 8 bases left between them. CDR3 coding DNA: TGTGCCAGCAGCTGGCTCGTGAACACTGAAGCTTTCTTT. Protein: CASSWLVNTEAFF.

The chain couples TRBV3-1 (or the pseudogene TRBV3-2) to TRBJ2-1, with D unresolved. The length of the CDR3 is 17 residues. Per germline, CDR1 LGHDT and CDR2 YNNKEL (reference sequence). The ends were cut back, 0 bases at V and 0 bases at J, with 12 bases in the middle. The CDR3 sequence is CASSQDSFPSSYNEQFF. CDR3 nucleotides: TGTGCCAGCAGCCAAGATTCTTTCCCGAGCTCCTACAATGAGCAGTTCTTC.

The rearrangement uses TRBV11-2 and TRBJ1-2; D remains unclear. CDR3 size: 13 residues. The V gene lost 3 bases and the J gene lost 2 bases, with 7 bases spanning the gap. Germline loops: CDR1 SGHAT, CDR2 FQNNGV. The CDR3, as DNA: TGTGCCAGCAGCTTGACTGCAAACTATGGCTACACCTTC. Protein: CASSLTANYGYTF.

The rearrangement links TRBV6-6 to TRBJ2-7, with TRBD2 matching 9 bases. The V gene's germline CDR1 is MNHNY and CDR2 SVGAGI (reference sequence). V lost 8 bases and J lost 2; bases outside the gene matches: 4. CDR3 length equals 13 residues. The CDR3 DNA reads TGTGCCAGCCATAGCGGGAGAACCTACGAGCAGTACTTC. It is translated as CASHSGRTYEQYF.

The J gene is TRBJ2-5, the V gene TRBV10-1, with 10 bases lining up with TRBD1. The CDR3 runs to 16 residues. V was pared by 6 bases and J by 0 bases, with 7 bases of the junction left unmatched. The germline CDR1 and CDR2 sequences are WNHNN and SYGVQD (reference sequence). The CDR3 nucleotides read TGCGCCAGCAGGGCCGGACAGGGGGAGTACCAAGAGACCCAGTACTTC. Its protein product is CASRAGQGEYQETQYF.

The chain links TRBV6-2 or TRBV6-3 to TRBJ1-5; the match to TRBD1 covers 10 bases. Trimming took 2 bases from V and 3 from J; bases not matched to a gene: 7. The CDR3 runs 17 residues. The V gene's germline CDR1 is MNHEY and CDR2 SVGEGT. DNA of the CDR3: TGTGCCAGCAGTTACCTCCGGGACAGGGGTTTCAATCAGCCCCAGCATTTT. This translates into CASSYLRDRGFNQPQHF.